This T cell receptor (beta chain) was identified in a study of CD8 T cells in ankylosing spondylitis. The study, taken as a whole, reports: Ankylosing spondylitis blood appeared to be characterized by a TCR beta motif of under 10 highly homologous variants. The disease-linked clones had a CD8+ phenotype and low blood frequencies. Matched synovial fluid from ankylosing spondylitis patients was reported to be enriched for disease-linked clones.

The CDR3 sequence is 15 residues long. Germline V lookup: CDR1 SGHVS, CDR2 FQNEAQ. V lost 5 bases, J lost 1 base, and 5 bases stayed unmatched. This clonotype was found many times. Its target is not known. Researchers built TCR beta libraries using quantitative 5'-RACE with molecular barcodes. A single record per CDR3 protein comes from TCRdb applying MiXCR to the 5' RACE reads. The sample contains about 240,000 distinct CDR3 sequences, over 8.5% of which appear only once. The TCR was taken from a male donor with ankylosing spondylitis or in good health (not recorded which). The chain recombines TRBV7-8 with TRBJ1-5; 7 positions match TRBD1. Sequencing input: blood, either unsorted or a sorted T cell fraction (not recorded which). CDR3: CASSKDRRSNQPQHF. CDR3 DNA: TGTGCCAGCAGCAAGGACAGGAGGAGCAATCAGCCCCAGCATTTT.